A single sample gave rise to the 14 T cell receptor beta chains below, sequenced in a study of blood T cell repertoires in COVID-19. The repertoire was sequenced with immunoSEQ multiplex PCR; TCRdb's copy has only in-frame clones and lacks some. The profile covers roughly 120,000 clones, with roughly nine tenths appearing a single time and around 4.8% taken by the ten largest. The specimen was peripheral blood. The origin of the receptors is a human donor in a cohort sampled during active COVID-19.

The chain uses TRBV5-1 and TRBJ2-7, with TRBD1 as a possible D gene (6 bases). The CDR3 has 11 amino acids. The V gene's germline CDR1 is SGHRS and CDR2 YFSETQ. V dropped 7 bases and J dropped 5 bases, with 10 bases sitting between them. The CDR3 protein is CASVDRNEQYF. CDR3 sequence (DNA): TGCGCCAGCGTGGACAGAAACGAGCAGTACTTC.

Here the CDR3 reads CASSSNPGTGGEQYF. Written as DNA, the CDR3 is TGTGCCAGCAGCTCTAACCCCGGGACAGGAGGCGAGCAGTACTTC. The chain links TRBV7-3 to TRBJ2-7, with TRBD1 matching over 8 bases. The CDR3 extends over 15 amino acids. V lost 4 bases and J lost 6; bases outside the gene matches: 11. From germline, CDR1 is SGHTA and CDR2 FQGTGA.

The rearrangement uses TRBV7-3 and TRBJ1-1; the D is unclear. Trimming removed 2 bases from V and 2 bases from J, with 9 bases in between. The CDR3 extends over 14 amino acids. CDR1 SGHTA and CDR2 FQGTGA come from the germline V gene. The CDR3 DNA sequence: TGTGCCAGCAGCTTATTTTCCGGTAACACTGAAGCTTTCTTT. As protein: CASSLFSGNTEAFF.

The V gene is TRBV28, the J gene TRBJ1-2; TRBD1 is a possible D gene (5 bases). In germline, CDR1 is MDHEN, CDR2 SYDVKM. V gave up 6 bases and J gave up 2 bases, with 10 bases separating them. The CDR3 runs to 13 residues. This CDR3 reads CASRIPGNYGYTF. For the CDR3, the DNA is TGTGCCAGCAGGATCCCAGGGAACTATGGCTACACCTTC.

This chain uses TRBV5-1 with TRBJ2-7, with 8 bases aligning to TRBD1. Germline CDR1 and CDR2: SGHRS and YFSETQ. The CDR3 loop spans 18 amino acids. V lost 2 bases to trimming and J lost 5 bases; unmatched junction nucleotides: 18. The CDR3 nucleotides read TGCGCCAGCAGCTTACGCCCCGGACAGGGAAATAGAGGTGACGAGCAGTACTTC. The encoded protein is CASSLRPGQGNRGDEQYF. The variable domain in full, completed from reference TRBV5-1 and TRBJ2-7, reads KAGVTQTPRYLIKTRGQQVTLSCSPISGHRSVSWYQQTPGQGLQFLFEYFSETQRNKGNFPGRFSGRQFSNSRSEMNVSTLELGDSALYLCASSLRPGQGNRGDEQYFGPGTRLTVT.

In its sample, this clone was seen once. This CDR3 reads CSVRQGSNGEQYF. The CDR3 nucleotides read TGCAGCGTAAGACAGGGTTCTAATGGGGAGCAGTACTTC. V gene TRBV29-1 combines with J gene TRBJ2-7; the match to TRBD1 covers 7 bases. CDR1 is SQVTM, CDR2 ANQGSEA, per germline. Trimming removed 6 bases from V and 7 bases from J; junction bases left unmatched: 12. The CDR3 covers 13 residues.

The chain has TRBV2 and TRBJ2-1, with D possibly TRBD2 on 6 matching bases. The germline V gene has CDR1 SNHLY and CDR2 FYNNEI. This CDR3 contains 14 residues. The V and J ends lost 6 bases and 1 base respectively, with 10 bases between them. DNA for the CDR3: TGTGCCAGCAGGGTGGGGGGATCCTACAATGAGCAGTTCTTC. This sequence encodes CASRVGGSYNEQFF.

The chain links TRBV24-1 to TRBJ2-1; 10 bases are shared with TRBD2. Germline assignment: CDR1 KGHDR and CDR2 SFDVKD. The CDR3 covers 16 residues. The J segment lost 9 bases and the V segment lost 2 bases, leaving 9 bases of the junction unmatched. DNA of the CDR3: TGTGCCACCAGTGATTCCGGACTAGCGGAGCCGGGTGAGCAGTTCTTC. Its protein product is CATSDSGLAEPGEQFF.

CDR3 in amino acids: CASSPGGRETQYF. The CDR3 region has the DNA TGTGCCAGCAGCCCGGGAGGAAGAGAGACCCAGTACTTC. The chain carries TRBV7-9 and TRBJ2-5; 7 bases match TRBD2. Trimming cost V 5 bases and J 4 bases; bases outside gene matches: 4. The CDR3 runs 13 residues. Germline V gives CDR1 SEHNR, CDR2 FQNEAQ (reference sequence).

The chain couples TRBV18 to TRBJ1-1, with a tentative D call TRBD1 (6 bases). The V gene lost 2 bases and the J gene lost 7 bases, with 11 bases spanning the gap. CDR1 KGHSH and CDR2 LQKENI come from the germline V gene. The CDR3 contains 13 residues. The CDR3 nucleotides read TGTGCCAGCTCACCAGACAGGTACTTTGAAGCTTTCTTT. This sequence encodes CASSPDRYFEAFF.

The J gene is TRBJ1-6, the V gene TRBV27; no reliable D call. CDR1 is MNHEY and CDR2 is SMNVEV in the germline V gene (reference sequence). The V gene lost 5 bases and the J gene lost 0 bases, with 17 bases spanning the gap. The CDR3 length is 18 residues. CDR3 bases: TGTGCCAGCAGTCCCTACCCACCAATGAGCTCCTATAATTCACCCCTCCACTTT. Translated, it gives CASSPYPPMSSYNSPLHF.

The chain couples TRBV5-1 to TRBJ1-1; D perhaps matches TRBD1 (5 bases). V lost 7 bases, J lost 3 bases, and 16 bases lay in between. The CDR3 is made up of 14 amino acids. Germline values: CDR1 SGHRS, CDR2 YFSETQ. CDR3 nucleotides: TGCGCCAGCCTCGTTGATAGGGGCCACACTGAAGCTTTCTTT. This sequence encodes CASLVDRGHTEAFF.

The V gene is TRBV9, the J gene TRBJ2-3, with D maybe TRBD2 (6 bases). The CDR3 spans 14 residues. Germline V gene data show CDR1 as SGDLS and CDR2 as YYNGEE. V was shortened by 0 bases and J by 4 bases, with 9 bases between the two germline ends. Here the CDR3 DNA reads TGTGCCAGCAGCGTAGGGGCGGGACCAGATACGCAGTATTTT. This sequence encodes CASSVGAGPDTQYF.

The chain carries TRBV2 and TRBJ2-7; a possible D gene is TRBD2 (6 bases). Germline CDR1 and CDR2: SNHLY and FYNNEI. The V end lost 2 bases, the J end lost 11 bases, and 13 bases lay between the germline ends. There are 12 residues in the CDR3. For the CDR3, the DNA is TGTGCCAGCAGTGAAAAGGAGGGATTGGAGTACTTC. Translated, it gives CASSEKEGLEYF.